This TCR beta chain stems from a study of T cell repertoires in cytomegalovirus infection. With regard to this clonotype: Antigen specificity is unknown.

The junction had 2 bases not matched to a gene; V was cut back by 0 bases and J by 4 bases. CDR3 size: 14 residues. CDR1 and CDR2 (germline): SGHTA, FQGNSA. From the reads, TCRdb called clonotypes with MiXCR, one entry per CDR3 protein. Among about 920,000 distinct CDR3 sequences listed, less than 40% were seen once. Study outcomes and limitations: In two of eight donors, the top clonotype was HLA-C-restricted CMV-specific.

This sequence originates from a human donor in good health (CMV status not recorded). Some clones in this sample may be carry-over from other donors' samples. V gene TRBV7-2 combines with J gene TRBJ1-1; 7 bases line up with TRBD1. The starting material was cultured CD8+ T cells from PBMCs, obtained from culture after CMV antigen stimulation. CDR3 coding DNA: TGTGCCAGCAGCTTAGCAACAGGGGTCACTGAAGCTTTCTTT. It is translated as CASSLATGVTEAFF.